This TCR beta chain comes out of a study of T cells in Graves' hyperthyroidism and ophthalmopathy. Broader study findings: Most expanded thyroid clonotypes above 0.001 also appeared in blood.

CDR3 size: 14 residues. The germline V gene encodes CDR1 MNHEY and CDR2 SMNVEV (reference sequence). V shed 6 bases and J 9 bases; nucleotides not matched to a gene: 7. This clonotype was counted a few times. No antigen is known for it. Amplification of TCR beta CDR3 regions was performed using RNA transcripts as template. The HTBI primer set served for first-round RT-PCR of the TCR CDR3. TCRdb re-analysed the multiplex PCR reads in MiXCR, keeping a single row per CDR3 protein. The sample records nearly 750,000 distinct CDR3 sequences, about a third being singletons. Using roughly 9.4 ml of fresh peripheral blood, PBMCs were prepared.

Material for sequencing was blood. The TCR comes from a woman aged 35 to 49 with Graves' hyperthyroidism. This rearrangement joins TRBV27 to TRBJ1-6; 8 bases are a match to TRBD1. This CDR3 reads CASSVDRGASPLHF. The CDR3 nucleotides read TGTGCCAGCAGCGTCGACAGGGGCGCTTCACCCCTCCACTTT.